This T cell receptor (beta chain) was captured in a study of T cells after posttransplantation cyclophosphamide. Study findings and constraints: Tissue-infiltrating T cells from skin or gut overlapped little with blood T cells. After PTCy, TRB diversity resembled that of CNI/methotrexate controls.

Assay: immunoSEQ multiplex PCR; the TCRdb copy retains only in-frame clones and omits some. The sample yields tens of thousands of clones, without any singletons. This clone was counted at least ten times. What it binds is not known. With 6 bases clipped from V and 6 bases from J, the junction kept 4 bases outside the gene matches. Germline CDR1 MNHEY, CDR2 SVGAGI. The CDR3 extends over 14 amino acids. The sample was PBMCs. V is TRBV6-5 and J is TRBJ2-7, with TRBD2 matching over 14 bases. This TCR was recovered from a woman in her fifties or sixties in good health, CMV-negative, and a related stem cell transplant donor. The CDR3 is CASRTSGGAGEQYF. The DNA for the CDR3 is TGTGCCAGCAGGACTAGCGGGGGGGCGGGCGAGCAGTACTTC.